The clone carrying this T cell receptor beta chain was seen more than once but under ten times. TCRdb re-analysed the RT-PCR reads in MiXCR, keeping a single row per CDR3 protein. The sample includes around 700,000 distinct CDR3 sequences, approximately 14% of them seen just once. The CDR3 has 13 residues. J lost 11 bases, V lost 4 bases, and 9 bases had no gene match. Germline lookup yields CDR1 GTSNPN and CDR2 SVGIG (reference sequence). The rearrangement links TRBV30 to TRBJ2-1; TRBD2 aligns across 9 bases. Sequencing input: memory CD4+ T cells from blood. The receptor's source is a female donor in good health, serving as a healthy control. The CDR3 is CAWMTSGTHKQFF. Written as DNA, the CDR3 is TGTGCCTGGATGACTAGCGGCACGCATAAGCAGTTCTTC.